This T cell receptor (beta chain) was captured in a study of T cell repertoires in cytomegalovirus infection (dated by TCRdb to the late 2010s). Study-wide context: Because public TCR beta signatures pointed to carriage of CMV infection together with the matching HLA type, the HLA type of each donor mattered for the analysis. What the study reported, not specific to this receptor: Cumulative frequency of public TCR beta family members discriminated carriers of CMV infection plus the relevant HLA type in this cohort and an independent approximately 370-donor cohort. The ex vivo response was dominated by HLA-C-restricted CMV-specific TCR beta clonotypes, which also provided the single most frequent clonotype in two of eight donors.

Sequenced on an Illumina HiSeq 1500. TCRdb applied fastp at Q25 and MiXCR to the public reads, then kept only in-frame beta chains. When rows share a CDR3 protein, they turn into one entry using the most common DNA and genes. In this sample the table shows under 600,000 distinct CDR3 sequences, approximately 15% of which occur a single time. Roughly a quarter of the sample is in the top ten clones. There are 21 amino acids in the CDR3, from cysteine to phenylalanine inclusive. Only the CDR3 DNA stays, 63 bases, in frame from base 1. Trimmed from V: 4 bases; trimmed from J: 3 bases; junction bases lacking a gene match: 25. From a lookup of the germline V gene, CDR1 and CDR2 are SGHAT and FQNNGV. With respect to this clonotype: The antigen it recognizes is unknown. Per-base quality was not reported, and no clone a single base away is much larger than it.

In this chain, TRBV11-2 is recombined with TRBJ2-7, and 9 junctional nucleotides match TRBD2. The material sequenced was CD8+ T cells from PBMCs. The clonotype was recovered from a human donor in good health (CMV status not recorded). Some clones in this sample may be carry-over from other donors' samples. The CDR3 reads as follows: CASSSLWGQVGGRAGDYEQYF. The sequenced DNA is TGTGCCAGCAGCTCCCTCTGGGGCCAAGTGGGCGGGAGGGCCGGAGACTACGAGCAGTACTTC.